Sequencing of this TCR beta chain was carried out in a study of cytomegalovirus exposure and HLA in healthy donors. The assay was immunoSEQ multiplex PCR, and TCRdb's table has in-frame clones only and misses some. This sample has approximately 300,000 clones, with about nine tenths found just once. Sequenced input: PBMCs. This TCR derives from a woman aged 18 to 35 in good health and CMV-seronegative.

CDR3 region: CASSERQMNTEAFF. The DNA for the CDR3 is TGTGCCAGCAGTGAACGACAGATGAACACTGAAGCTTTCTTT. The chain couples TRBV2 to TRBJ1-1; possible D gene TRBD1, 5 bases. This CDR3 comprises 14 residues. Germline-derived CDR1 and CDR2 are SNHLY and FYNNEI. V gave up 2 bases and J gave up 0 bases, with 7 bases separating them.